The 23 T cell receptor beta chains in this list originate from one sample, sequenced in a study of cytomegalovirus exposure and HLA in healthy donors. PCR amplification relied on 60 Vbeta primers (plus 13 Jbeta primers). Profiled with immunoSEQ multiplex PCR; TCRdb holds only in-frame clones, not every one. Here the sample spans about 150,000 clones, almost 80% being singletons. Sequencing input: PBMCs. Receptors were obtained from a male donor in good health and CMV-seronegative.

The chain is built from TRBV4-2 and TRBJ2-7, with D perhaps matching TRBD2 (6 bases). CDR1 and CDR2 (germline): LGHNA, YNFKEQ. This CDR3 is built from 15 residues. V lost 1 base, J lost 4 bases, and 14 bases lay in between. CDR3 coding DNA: TGTGCCAGCAGCCAAGCAGAGCGGGCTGAGTACGAGCAGTACTTC. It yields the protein CASSQAERAEYEQYF.

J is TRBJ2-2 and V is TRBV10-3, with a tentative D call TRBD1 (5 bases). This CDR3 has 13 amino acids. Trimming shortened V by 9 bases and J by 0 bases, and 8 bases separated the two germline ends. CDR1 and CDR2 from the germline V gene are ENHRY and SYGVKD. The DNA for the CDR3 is TGTGCCATGCAGGGCGCGAACACCGGGGAGCTGTTTTTT. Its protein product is CAMQGANTGELFF.

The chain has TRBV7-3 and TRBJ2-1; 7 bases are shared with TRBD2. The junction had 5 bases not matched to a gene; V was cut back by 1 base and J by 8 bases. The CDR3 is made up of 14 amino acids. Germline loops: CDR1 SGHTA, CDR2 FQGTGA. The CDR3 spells CASSLMSGGDEQFF. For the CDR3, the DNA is TGTGCCAGCAGCTTAATGTCTGGGGGGGATGAGCAGTTCTTC.

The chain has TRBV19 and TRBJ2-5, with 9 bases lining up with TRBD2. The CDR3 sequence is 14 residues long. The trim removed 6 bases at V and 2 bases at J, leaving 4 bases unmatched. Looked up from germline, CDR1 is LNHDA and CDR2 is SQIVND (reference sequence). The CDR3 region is CASRRTSAQETQYF. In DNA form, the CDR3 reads TGTGCCAGTAGGAGGACTAGCGCACAAGAGACCCAGTACTTC.

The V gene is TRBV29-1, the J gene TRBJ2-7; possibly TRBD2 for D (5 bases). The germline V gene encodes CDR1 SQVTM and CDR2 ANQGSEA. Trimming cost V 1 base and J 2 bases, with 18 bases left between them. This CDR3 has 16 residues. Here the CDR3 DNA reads TGCAGCGTTGAAGGGCGCGGACGGACGGGGACCTACGAGCAGTACTTC. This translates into CSVEGRGRTGTYEQYF.

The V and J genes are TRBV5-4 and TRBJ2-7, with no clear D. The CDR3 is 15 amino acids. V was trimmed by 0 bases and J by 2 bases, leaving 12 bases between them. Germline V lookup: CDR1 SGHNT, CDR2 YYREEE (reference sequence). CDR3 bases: TGTGCCAGCAGCTTGGTAGCCACACCAACCTACGAGCAGTACTTC. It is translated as CASSLVATPTYEQYF.

CDR3 nucleotide sequence: TGTGCCAGCAGCTTACCCTTCCAGTTGGACAACACCTTC. This gives the protein CASSLPFQLDNTF. This chain connects TRBV11-1 to TRBJ1-2, with D possibly matching TRBD1 (5 bases). This CDR3 spans 13 amino acids. Germline V gene sequence: CDR1 SGHAT, CDR2 FQDESV (reference sequence). V was trimmed by 2 bases and J by 12 bases, leaving 16 bases between them.

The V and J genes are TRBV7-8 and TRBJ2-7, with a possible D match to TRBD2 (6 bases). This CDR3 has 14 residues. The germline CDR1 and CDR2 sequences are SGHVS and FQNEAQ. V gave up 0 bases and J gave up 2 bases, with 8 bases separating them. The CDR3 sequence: CASSLAEGTYEQYF. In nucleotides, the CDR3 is TGTGCCAGCAGCTTAGCGGAGGGAACCTACGAGCAGTACTTC.

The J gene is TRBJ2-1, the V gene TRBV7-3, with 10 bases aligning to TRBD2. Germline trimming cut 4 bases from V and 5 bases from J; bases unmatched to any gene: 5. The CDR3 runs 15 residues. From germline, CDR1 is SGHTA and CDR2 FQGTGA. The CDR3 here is CASSYLAGVHNEQFF. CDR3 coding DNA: TGTGCCAGCAGCTACCTAGCGGGGGTCCACAATGAGCAGTTCTTC.

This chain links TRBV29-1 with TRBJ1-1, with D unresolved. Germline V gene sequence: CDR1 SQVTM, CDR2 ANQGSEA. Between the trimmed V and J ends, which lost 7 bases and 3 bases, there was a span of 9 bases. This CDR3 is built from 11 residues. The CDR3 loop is CSAVPDTEAFF. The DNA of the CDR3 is TGCAGCGCTGTTCCGGACACTGAAGCTTTCTTT.

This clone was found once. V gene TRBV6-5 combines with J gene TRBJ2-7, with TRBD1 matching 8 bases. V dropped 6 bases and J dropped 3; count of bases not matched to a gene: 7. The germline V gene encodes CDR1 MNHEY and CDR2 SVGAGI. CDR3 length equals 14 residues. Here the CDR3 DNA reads TGTGCCAGCAGACTACCGGGACAGGTCTACGAGCAGTACTTC. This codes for CASRLPGQVYEQYF.

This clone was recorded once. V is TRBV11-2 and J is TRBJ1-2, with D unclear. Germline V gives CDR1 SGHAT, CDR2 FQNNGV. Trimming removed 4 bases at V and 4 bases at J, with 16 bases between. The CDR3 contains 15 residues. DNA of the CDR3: TGTGCCAGCAGCTCGAACAGCTACAGCCTCTATGGCTACACCTTC. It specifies CASSSNSYSLYGYTF. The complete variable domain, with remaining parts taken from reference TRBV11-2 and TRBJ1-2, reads EAGVAQSPRYKIIEKRQSVAFWCNPISGHATLYWYQQILGQGPKLLIQFQNNGVVDDSQLPKDRFSAERLKGVDSTLKIQPAKLEDSAVYLCASSSNSYSLYGYTFGSGTRLTVV.

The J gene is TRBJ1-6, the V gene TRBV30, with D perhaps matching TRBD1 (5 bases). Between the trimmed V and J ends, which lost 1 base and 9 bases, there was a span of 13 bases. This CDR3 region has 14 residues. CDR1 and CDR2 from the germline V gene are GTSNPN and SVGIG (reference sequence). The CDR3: CAWSGGDGSSPLHF. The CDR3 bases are TGTGCCTGGAGTGGGGGGGACGGTAGTTCACCCCTCCACTTT. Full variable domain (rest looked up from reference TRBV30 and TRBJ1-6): SQTIHQWPATLVQPVGSPLSLECTVEGTSNPNLYWYRQAAGRGLQLLFYSVGIGQISSEVPQNLSASRPQDRQFILSSKKLLLSDSGFYLCAWSGGDGSSPLHFGNGTRLTVT.

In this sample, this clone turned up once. Written as DNA, the CDR3 is TGTGCCAGCAGCGTACAGGGGAGCTCCTACAATGAGCAGTTCTTC. The encoded protein is CASSVQGSSYNEQFF. The V call is TRBV9, the J call TRBJ2-1; possibly TRBD1 for D (6 bases). The CDR3 consists of 15 residues. Germline CDR1 reads SGDLS; CDR2 reads YYNGEE. The ends were cut back, 1 base at V and 0 bases at J, with 8 bases in the middle.

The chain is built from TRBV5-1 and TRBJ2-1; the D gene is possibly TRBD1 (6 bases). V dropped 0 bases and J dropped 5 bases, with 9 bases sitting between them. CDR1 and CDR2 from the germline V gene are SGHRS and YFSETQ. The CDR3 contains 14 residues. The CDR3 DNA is TGCGCCAGCAGCTTGGGGGGGACAAACAATGAGCAGTTCTTC. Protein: CASSLGGTNNEQFF. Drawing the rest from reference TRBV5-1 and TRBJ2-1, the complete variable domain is KAGVTQTPRYLIKTRGQQVTLSCSPISGHRSVSWYQQTPGQGLQFLFEYFSETQRNKGNFPGRFSGRQFSNSRSEMNVSTLELGDSALYLCASSLGGTNNEQFFGPGTRLTVL.

For the CDR3, the DNA is TGCGCCAGCAGCTCACGGGAAAGGAGCATTCAGTACTTC. Protein product: CASSSRERSIQYF. This chain connects TRBV5-1 to TRBJ2-4; D may be TRBD2 (5 bases). Germline assignment: CDR1 SGHRS and CDR2 YFSETQ. CDR3 length equals 13 residues. V was shortened by 3 bases and J by 9 bases, with 13 bases between the two germline ends.

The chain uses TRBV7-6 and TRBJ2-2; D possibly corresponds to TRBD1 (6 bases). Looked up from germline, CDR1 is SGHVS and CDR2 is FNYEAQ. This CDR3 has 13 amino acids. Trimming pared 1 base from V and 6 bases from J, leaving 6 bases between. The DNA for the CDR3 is TGTGCCAGCAGCTTAGAGGGGGCCGGGGAGCTGTTTTTT. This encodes CASSLEGAGELFF.

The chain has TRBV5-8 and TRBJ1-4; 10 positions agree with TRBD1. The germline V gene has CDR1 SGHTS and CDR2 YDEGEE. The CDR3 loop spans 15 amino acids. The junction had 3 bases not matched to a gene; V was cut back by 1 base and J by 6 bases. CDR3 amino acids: CASSLWGTGDEKLFF. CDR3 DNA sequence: TGTGCCAGCAGCTTGTGGGGGACAGGGGATGAAAAACTGTTTTTT.

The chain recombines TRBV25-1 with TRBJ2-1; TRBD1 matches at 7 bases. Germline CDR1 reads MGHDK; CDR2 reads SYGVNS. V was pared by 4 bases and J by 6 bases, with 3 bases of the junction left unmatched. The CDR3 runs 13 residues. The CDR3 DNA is TGTGCCAGCAGTGGGGACAGTGGCAATGAGCAGTTCTTC. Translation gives CASSGDSGNEQFF.

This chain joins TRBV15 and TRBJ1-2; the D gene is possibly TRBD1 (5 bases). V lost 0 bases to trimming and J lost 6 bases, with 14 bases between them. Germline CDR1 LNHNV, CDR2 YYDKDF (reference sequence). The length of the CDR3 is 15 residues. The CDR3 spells CATSREGEWEDGYTF. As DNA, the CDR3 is TGTGCCACCAGCAGAGAAGGGGAGTGGGAGGATGGCTACACCTTC. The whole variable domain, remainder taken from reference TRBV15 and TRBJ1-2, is DAMVIQNPRYQVTQFGKPVTLSCSQTLNHNVMYWYQQKSSQAPKLLFHYYDKDFNNEADTPDNFQSRRPNTSFCFLDIRSPGLGDTAMYLCATSREGEWEDGYTFGSGTRLTVV.

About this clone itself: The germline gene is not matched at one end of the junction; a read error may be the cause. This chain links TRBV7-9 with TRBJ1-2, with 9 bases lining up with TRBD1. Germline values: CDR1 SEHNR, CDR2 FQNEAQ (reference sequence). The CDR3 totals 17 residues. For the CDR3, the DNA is TGTTCCAGCAGCCCCTGGTCGTTCGACAGGGGGTTTAAGGGCTACACCTTC. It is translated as CSSSPWSFDRGFKGYTF.

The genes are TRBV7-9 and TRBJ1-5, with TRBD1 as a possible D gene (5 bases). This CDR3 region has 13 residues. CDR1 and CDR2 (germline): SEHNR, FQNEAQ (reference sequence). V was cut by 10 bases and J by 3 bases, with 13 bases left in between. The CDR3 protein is CATGGWDNQPQHF. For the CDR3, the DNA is TGTGCCACCGGGGGGTGGGACAATCAGCCCCAGCATTTT.

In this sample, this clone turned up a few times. As DNA, the CDR3 is TGTGCCAGCAGCGCCTTACAGGGATCGGCTTTCTTT. It yields the protein CASSALQGSAFF. The chain uses TRBV6-5 and TRBJ1-1, with D possibly being TRBD1 (6 bases). V gave up 6 bases and J gave up 11 bases, with 16 bases separating them. Germline V gene data show CDR1 as MNHEY and CDR2 as SVGAGI. The CDR3 consists of 12 residues.